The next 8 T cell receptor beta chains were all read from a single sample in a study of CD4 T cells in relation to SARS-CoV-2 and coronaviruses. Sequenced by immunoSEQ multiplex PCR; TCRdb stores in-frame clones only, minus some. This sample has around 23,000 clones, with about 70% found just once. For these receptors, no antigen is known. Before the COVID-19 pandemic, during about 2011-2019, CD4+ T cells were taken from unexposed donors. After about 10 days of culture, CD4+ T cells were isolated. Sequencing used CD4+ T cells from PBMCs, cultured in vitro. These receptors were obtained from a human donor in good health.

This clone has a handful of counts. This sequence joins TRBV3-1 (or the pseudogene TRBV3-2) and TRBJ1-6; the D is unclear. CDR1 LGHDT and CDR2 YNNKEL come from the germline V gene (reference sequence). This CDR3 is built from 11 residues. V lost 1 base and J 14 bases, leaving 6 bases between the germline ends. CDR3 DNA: TGTGCCAGCAGCCAAGGTAACACCCTCCACTTT. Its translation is CASSQGNTLHF.

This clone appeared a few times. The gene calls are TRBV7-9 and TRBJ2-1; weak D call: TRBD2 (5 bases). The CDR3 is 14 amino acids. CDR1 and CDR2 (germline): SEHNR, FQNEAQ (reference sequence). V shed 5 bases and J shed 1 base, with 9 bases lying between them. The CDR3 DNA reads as TGTGCCAGCAGCCCGCCGGGGTCCTACAATGAGCAGTTCTTC. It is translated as CASSPPGSYNEQFF.

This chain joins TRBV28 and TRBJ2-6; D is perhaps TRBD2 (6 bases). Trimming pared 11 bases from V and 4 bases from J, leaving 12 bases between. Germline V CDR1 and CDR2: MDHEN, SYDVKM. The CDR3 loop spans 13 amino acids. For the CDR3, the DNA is TGTGCCCTCGGGAGTCCAGGGGCCAACGTCCTGACTTTC. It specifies CALGSPGANVLTF.

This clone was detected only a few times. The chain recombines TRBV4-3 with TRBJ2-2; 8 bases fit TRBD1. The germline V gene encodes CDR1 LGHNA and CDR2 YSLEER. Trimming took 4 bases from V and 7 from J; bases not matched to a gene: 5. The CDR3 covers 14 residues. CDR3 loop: CASSRGQGGGELFF. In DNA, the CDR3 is TGCGCCAGCAGCCGCGGACAGGGAGGCGGGGAGCTGTTTTTT.

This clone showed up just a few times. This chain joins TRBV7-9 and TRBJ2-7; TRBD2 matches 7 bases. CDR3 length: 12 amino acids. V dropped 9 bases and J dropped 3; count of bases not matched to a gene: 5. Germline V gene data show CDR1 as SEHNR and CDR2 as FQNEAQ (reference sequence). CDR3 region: CASGGRSYEQYF. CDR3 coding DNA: TGTGCCAGTGGCGGGAGAAGCTACGAGCAGTACTTC.

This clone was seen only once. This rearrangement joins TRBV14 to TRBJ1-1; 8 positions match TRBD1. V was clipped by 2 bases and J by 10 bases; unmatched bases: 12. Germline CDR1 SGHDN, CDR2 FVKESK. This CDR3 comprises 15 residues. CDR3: CASSQLPTGANGAFF. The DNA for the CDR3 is TGTGCCAGCAGCCAATTACCGACAGGGGCTAACGGAGCTTTCTTT.

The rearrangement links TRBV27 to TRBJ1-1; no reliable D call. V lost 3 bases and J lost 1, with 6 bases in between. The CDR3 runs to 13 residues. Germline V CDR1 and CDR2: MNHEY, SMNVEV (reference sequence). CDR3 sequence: CASSFNRNTEAFF. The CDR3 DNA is TGTGCCAGCAGTTTCAACAGGAACACTGAAGCTTTCTTT.

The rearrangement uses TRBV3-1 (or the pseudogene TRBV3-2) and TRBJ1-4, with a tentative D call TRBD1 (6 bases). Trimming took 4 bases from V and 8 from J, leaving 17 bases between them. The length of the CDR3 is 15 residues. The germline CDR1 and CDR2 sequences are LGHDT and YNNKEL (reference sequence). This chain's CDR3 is CASSPLQGEGEKLFF. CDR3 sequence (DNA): TGTGCCAGCAGCCCCCTACAGGGAGAGGGAGAAAAACTGTTTTTT.